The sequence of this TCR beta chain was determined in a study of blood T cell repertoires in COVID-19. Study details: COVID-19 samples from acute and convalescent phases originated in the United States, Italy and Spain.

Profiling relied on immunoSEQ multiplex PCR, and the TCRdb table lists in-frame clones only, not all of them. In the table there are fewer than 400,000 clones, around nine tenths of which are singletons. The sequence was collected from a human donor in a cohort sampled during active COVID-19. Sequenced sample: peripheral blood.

In DNA form, the CDR3 reads TGTGCCAGCAGTCAATACCCGGGAAATGAGCAGTTCTTC. Its protein is CASSQYPGNEQFF. This rearrangement joins TRBV11-2 to TRBJ2-1, with D possibly being TRBD2 (5 bases). V was cut by 6 bases and J by 7 bases, with 13 bases left in between. This CDR3 region has 13 residues. Germline CDR1 and CDR2: SGHAT and FQNNGV.